This is a list of T cell receptor beta chains from one sample in a study of shared clonotypes between healthy human individuals. Profiling relied on immunoSEQ multiplex PCR, and the TCRdb table lists in-frame clones only, not all of them. Of roughly 2,500,000 clones in the sample, roughly 93% were seen once. The specimen sequenced was naive CD4+ T cells from PBMCs. These receptors all stem from a man younger than 35 in good health. Some clones in this sample may be carry-over from other donors' samples. The CDR3 runs from the conserved cysteine through the conserved F or W. D genes are given only for firm matches. Only some rows state a clone size, as once, few, many or a class for expanded clones.

len	d_gene	v_gene	abundance	j_gene	CDR3nt	CDR3aa
15	.	TRBV11-2	.	TRBJ2-1	TGTGCCAGCAGCTCAGGGACACCAACCTACAATGAGCAGTTCTTC	CASSSGTPTYNEQFF
16	.	TRBV28	.	TRBJ1-5	TGTGCCAGCAGTCGTCAAGGAATCAGCCTTAATCAGCCCCAGCATTTT	CASSRQGISLNQPQHF
14	.	TRBV6-5	.	TRBJ2-3	TGTGCCAGCCGGATCCTAGCGATCACAGATACGCAGTATTTT	CASRILAITDTQYF
13	.	TRBV7-2	.	TRBJ2-5	TGTGCCAGCAGCTTAGGATCAGTAGAGACCCAGTACTTC	CASSLGSVETQYF
16	.	TRBV19	.	TRBJ2-3	TGTGCCAGTACGGATCGGGCGAGGGTGGGGACAGATACGCAGTATTTT	CASTDRARVGTDTQYF
14	.	TRBV4-1	.	TRBJ1-1	TGCGCCAGCAGCCAAGGGGTCAGTAACACTGAAGCTTTCTTT	CASSQGVSNTEAFF
15	TRBD1	TRBV29-1	once	TRBJ2-3	TGCAGCGTTGGGGGACAGGGGGCCCGCGCAGATACGCAGTATTTT	CSVGGQGARADTQYF
15	TRBD2	TRBV7-2	.	TRBJ2-4	TGTGCCAGCAGCTTAGCATTAGGAGCGGGAGATATCCCGTACTTC	CASSLALGAGDIPYF
12	.	TRBV7-2	.	TRBJ1-1	TGTGCCAGCAGCCCGCTAAACACTGAAGCTTTCTTT	CASSPLNTEAFF
15	TRBD1	TRBV28	.	TRBJ1-1	TGTGCCAGCAGTTCCCCCGGGACAGGGGGCACTGAAGCTTTCTTT	CASSSPGTGGTEAFF
11	.	TRBV29-1	.	TRBJ2-7	TGCAGCGTTGTACTCGACTCCGAGCAGTACTTC	CSVVLDSEQYF
17	.	TRBV9	.	TRBJ2-2	TGTGCCAGCAGCGTAGGACCGAGAAATACGAACACCGGGGAGCTGTTTTTT	CASSVGPRNTNTGELFF
16	.	TRBV5-8	.	TRBJ2-1	TGTGCCAGCAGCTTGCTTATCATCACGGGGGGCGATGAGCAGTTCTTC	CASSLLIITGGDEQFF
16	.	TRBV15	.	TRBJ2-6	TGTGCCACCAGCAGAGGACTTAGCTCTGGGGCCAACGTCCTGACTTTC	CATSRGLSSGANVLTF
15	.	TRBV28	.	TRBJ1-6	TGTGCCAGCAGTTCCCAGGGGAAGTATAATTCACCCCTCCACTTT	CASSSQGKYNSPLHF
14	.	TRBV7-9	.	TRBJ1-4	TGTGCCAGCAGCTTAGTCGGGACAAGGGAAAAACTGTTTTTT	CASSLVGTREKLFF
14	.	TRBV15	.	TRBJ1-4	TGTGCCACCAGTTCCCGCCCCGGTAATGAAAAACTGTTTTTT	CATSSRPGNEKLFF
13	.	TRBV6-5	.	TRBJ2-3	TGTGCCAGCAGTTACCCGGGCACAGATACGCAGTATTTT	CASSYPGTDTQYF
14	.	TRBV18	few	TRBJ1-5	TGTGCCAGCTCACCACCGGGGGGCAATCAGCCCCAGCATTTT	CASSPPGGNQPQHF
13	TRBD1	TRBV2	.	TRBJ2-5	TGTGCCAGCAATCAGGGGGCGGGGGAGACCCAGTACTTC	CASNQGAGETQYF
19	TRBD2	TRBV9	.	TRBJ2-1	TGTGCCAGCAGCGTAGCTACGGGGTCGGCTAGCGGGAAATGGAATGAGCAGTTCTTC	CASSVATGSASGKWNEQFF
12	.	TRBV5-1	.	TRBJ1-2	TGCGCCAGCAGCTTATACTCGCGGGGCTACACCTTC	CASSLYSRGYTF
16	.	TRBV5-1	.	TRBJ2-5	TGCGCCAGCAGCGTTACCGGGGCCTTGGGGGGAGAGACCCAGTACTTC	CASSVTGALGGETQYF
16	.	TRBV25-1	.	TRBJ1-4	TGTGCCAGCAGTGATGGGCAGGGTCCCCTAATTGAAAAACTGTTTTTT	CASSDGQGPLIEKLFF
14	.	TRBV6-1	.	TRBJ1-6	TGTGCCAGCAGTGGGCCGAACTATAATTCACCCCTCCACTTT	CASSGPNYNSPLHF
15	TRBD2	TRBV19	.	TRBJ2-3	TGTGCCAGTAGGCTAGCGGGAGCGGGCACAGATACGCAGTATTTT	CASRLAGAGTDTQYF
15	.	TRBV25-1	.	TRBJ2-1	TGTGCCAGCAGTGGGTGGGGGGCCTCCTACAATGAGCAGTTCTTC	CASSGWGASYNEQFF
11	.	TRBV25-1	.	TRBJ1-3	TGTGCCAGCAGTGAATACGATCGATGGAATTTT	CASSEYDRWNF
17	TRBD2	TRBV7-9	.	TRBJ2-5	TGTGCCAGCAGCTCTGGACTAGCGGGAGTGAGGGGAGAGACCCAGTACTTC	CASSSGLAGVRGETQYF
12	.	TRBV27	.	TRBJ1-6	TGTGCCAGCAGTCCCAATGGCGTATCCCTCCACTTT	CASSPNGVSLHF
15	TRBD1	TRBV28	.	TRBJ1-4	TGTGCCAGCGGATCTCGGACAGGGGGGACTGAAAAACTGTTTTTT	CASGSRTGGTEKLFF
12	.	TRBV14	.	TRBJ1-5	TGTGCCAGCAGCCGGGGATTCCAGCCCCAGCATTTT	CASSRGFQPQHF
15	TRBD2	TRBV11-1	.	TRBJ2-1	TGTGCCAGCAGTTCGATGGGCGGGAGAGTGGATGAGCAGTTCTTC	CASSSMGGRVDEQFF
15	.	TRBV4-1	.	TRBJ1-4	TGCGCCAGCAGCCAAGATCGCAGGGTTGGTGAAAAACTGTTTTTT	CASSQDRRVGEKLFF
16	TRBD1	TRBV9	.	TRBJ1-2	TGTGCCAGCAGCGTTTCGACAGGGAGAGATAACTATGGCTACACCTTC	CASSVSTGRDNYGYTF
17	TRBD2	TRBV19	.	TRBJ2-1	TGTGCCAGTAGTATCTTACTGACTAGCGGGAACTACAATGAGCAGTTCTTC	CASSILLTSGNYNEQFF